This T cell receptor beta chain was identified during a study of blood T cell repertoires in COVID-19. Study at large: In each case, the material was cDNA or gDNA derived from T cells, B-cell-depleted T cells, or PBMCs.

The assay was immunoSEQ multiplex PCR, and TCRdb's table has in-frame clones only and misses some. The repertoire consists of around 190,000 clones, with around nine tenths occurring once and the leading ten covering roughly a sixth. Germline assignment: CDR1 MNHNS and CDR2 SASEGT. This CDR3 has 16 amino acids. Trimming shortened V by 1 base and J by 5 bases, and 17 bases separated the two germline ends. Sequencing used peripheral blood. The rearrangement joins TRBV6-1 to TRBJ2-5, with no clear D. The clonotype originates from a man in his forties or fifties with COVID-19, enrolled during active disease. CDR3 protein: CASSEGSSLWPETQYF. CDR3 bases: TGTGCCAGCAGTGAAGGTTCCTCACTATGGCCGGAGACCCAGTACTTC.